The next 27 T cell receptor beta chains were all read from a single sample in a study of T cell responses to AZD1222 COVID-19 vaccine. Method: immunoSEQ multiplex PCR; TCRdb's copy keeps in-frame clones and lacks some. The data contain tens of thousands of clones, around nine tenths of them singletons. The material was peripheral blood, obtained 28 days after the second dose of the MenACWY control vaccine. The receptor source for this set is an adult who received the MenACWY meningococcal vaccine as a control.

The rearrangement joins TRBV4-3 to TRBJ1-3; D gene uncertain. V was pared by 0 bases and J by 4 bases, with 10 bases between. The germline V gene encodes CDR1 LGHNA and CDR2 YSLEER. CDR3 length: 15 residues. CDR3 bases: TGCGCCAGCAGCCAAGATCGGCTAGGGGGAAACACCATATATTTT. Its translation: CASSQDRLGGNTIYF.

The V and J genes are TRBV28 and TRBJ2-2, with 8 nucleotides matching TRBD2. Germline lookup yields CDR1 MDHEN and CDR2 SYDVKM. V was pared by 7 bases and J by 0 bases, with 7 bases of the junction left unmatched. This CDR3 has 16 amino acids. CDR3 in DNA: TGTGCCAGCATTCCTTTGCGGGGGGCGAACACCGGGGAGCTGTTTTTT. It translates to CASIPLRGANTGELFF. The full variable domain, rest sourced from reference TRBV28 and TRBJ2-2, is DVKVTQSSRYLVKRTGEKVFLECVQDMDHENMFWYRQDPGLGLRLIYFSYDVKMKEKGDIPEGYSVSREKKERFSLILESASTNQTSMYLCASIPLRGANTGELFFGEGSRLTVL.

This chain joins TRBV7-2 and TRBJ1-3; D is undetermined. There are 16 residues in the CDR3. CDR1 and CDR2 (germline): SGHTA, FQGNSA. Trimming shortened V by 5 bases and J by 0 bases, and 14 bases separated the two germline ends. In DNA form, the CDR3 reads TGTGCCAGCAGCAAAACCGGGATACGCTCTGGAAACACCATATATTTT. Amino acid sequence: CASSKTGIRSGNTIYF.

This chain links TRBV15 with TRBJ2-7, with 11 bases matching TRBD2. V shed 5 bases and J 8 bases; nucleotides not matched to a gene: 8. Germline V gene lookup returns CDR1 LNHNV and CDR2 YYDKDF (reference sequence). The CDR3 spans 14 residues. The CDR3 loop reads CATSLTSGSTKQYF. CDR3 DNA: TGTGCCACCAGCCTAACTAGCGGGAGCACCAAGCAGTACTTC.

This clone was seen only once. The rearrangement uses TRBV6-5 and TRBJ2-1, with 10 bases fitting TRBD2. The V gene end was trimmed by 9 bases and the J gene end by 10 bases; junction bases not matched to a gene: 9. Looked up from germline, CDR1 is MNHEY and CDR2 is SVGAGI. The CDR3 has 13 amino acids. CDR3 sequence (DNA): TGTGCCAGTGGACTAGCGGCGAAGGGGGAGCAGTTCTTC. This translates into CASGLAAKGEQFF.

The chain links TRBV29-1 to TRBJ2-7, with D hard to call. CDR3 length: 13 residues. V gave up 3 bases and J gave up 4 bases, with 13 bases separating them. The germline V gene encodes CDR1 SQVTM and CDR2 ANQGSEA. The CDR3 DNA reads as TGCAGCGTTGATTTGGCAGGATCTTACGAGCAGTACTTC. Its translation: CSVDLAGSYEQYF.

The CDR3 sequence is CAIRPGRASGPNTGELFF. The CDR3, as DNA: TGTGCCATCAGGCCCGGTCGGGCCTCCGGACCGAACACCGGGGAGCTGTTTTTT. The chain is built from TRBV10-3 and TRBJ2-2; no reliable D call. The germline CDR1 and CDR2 sequences are ENHRY and SYGVKD. Trimming cost V 6 bases and J 0 bases, with 20 bases left between them. This CDR3 comprises 18 residues.

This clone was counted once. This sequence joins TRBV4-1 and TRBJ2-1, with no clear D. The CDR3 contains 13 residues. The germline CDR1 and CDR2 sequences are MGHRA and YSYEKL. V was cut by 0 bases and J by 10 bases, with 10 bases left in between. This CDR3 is CASSQEGRQEQFF. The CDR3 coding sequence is TGCGCCAGCAGCCAAGAAGGTCGGCAGGAGCAGTTCTTC.

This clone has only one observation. The CDR3 DNA reads as TGTGCCAGCAGCCAAGGTTTAGGGTATCAGCCCCAGCATTTT. Translating gives CASSQGLGYQPQHF. The V call is TRBV4-2, the J call TRBJ1-5; D remains unclear. Trimming cost V 1 base and J 5 bases, with 9 bases left between them. There are 14 residues in the CDR3. Germline CDR1 reads LGHNA; CDR2 reads YNFKEQ.

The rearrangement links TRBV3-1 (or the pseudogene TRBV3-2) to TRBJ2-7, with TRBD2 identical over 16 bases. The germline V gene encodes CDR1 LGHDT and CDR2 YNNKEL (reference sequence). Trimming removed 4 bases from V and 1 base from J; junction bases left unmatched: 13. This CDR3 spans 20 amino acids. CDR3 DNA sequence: TGTGCCAGCAGCCCAAACCCGGGACTAGCGGGAGGGCCGTTGTCCTACGAGCAGTACTTC. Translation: CASSPNPGLAGGPLSYEQYF.

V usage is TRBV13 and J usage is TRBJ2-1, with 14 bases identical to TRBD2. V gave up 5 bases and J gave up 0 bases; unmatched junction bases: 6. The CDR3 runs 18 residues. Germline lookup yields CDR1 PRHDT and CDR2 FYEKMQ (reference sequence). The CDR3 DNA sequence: TGTGCCAGCAGCGACAGGACTAGCGGGAGGAGCTCCTACAATGAGCAGTTCTTC. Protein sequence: CASSDRTSGRSSYNEQFF.

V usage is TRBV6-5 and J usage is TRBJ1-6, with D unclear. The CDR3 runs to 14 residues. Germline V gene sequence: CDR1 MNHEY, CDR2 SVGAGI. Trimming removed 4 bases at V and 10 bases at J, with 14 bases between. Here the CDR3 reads CASSWDQERSPLHF. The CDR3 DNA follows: TGTGCCAGCAGTTGGGATCAGGAGAGATCACCCCTCCACTTT.

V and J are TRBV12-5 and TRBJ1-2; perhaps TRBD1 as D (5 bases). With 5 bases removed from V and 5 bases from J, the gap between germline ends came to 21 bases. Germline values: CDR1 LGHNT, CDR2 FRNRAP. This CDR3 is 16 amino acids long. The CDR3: CASGTEGRHGRYGYTF. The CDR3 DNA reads TGTGCTAGTGGTACCGAGGGACGGCATGGAAGGTATGGCTACACCTTC.

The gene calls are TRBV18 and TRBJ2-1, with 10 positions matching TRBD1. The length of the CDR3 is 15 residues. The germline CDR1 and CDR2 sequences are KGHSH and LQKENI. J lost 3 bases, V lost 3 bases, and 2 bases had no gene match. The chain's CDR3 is CASSPGQGGYNEQFF. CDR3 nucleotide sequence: TGTGCCAGCTCACCCGGACAGGGGGGCTACAATGAGCAGTTCTTC. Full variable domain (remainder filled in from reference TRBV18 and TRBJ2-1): NAGVMQNPRHLVRRRGQEARLRCSPMKGHSHVYWYRQLPEEGLKFMVYLQKENIIDESGMPKERFSAEFPKEGPSILRIQQVVRGDSAAYFCASSPGQGGYNEQFFGPGTRLTVL.

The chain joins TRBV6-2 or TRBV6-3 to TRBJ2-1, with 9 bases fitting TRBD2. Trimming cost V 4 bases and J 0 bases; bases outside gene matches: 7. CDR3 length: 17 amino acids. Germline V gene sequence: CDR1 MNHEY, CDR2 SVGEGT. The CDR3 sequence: CASSSPLAGISYNEQFF. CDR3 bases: TGTGCCAGCAGTTCACCCCTAGCGGGGATCTCCTACAATGAGCAGTTCTTC.

The CDR3 is CASSESGSPTQSYF. As DNA, the CDR3 is TGCGCCAGCAGTGAAAGCGGGAGTCCCACCCAGTCGTACTTC. V is TRBV10-1 and J is TRBJ2-7, with 8 bases aligning to TRBD2. The CDR3 has 14 amino acids. J lost 12 bases, V lost 3 bases, and 13 bases had no gene match. Germline CDR1 WNHNN, CDR2 SYGVQD (reference sequence).

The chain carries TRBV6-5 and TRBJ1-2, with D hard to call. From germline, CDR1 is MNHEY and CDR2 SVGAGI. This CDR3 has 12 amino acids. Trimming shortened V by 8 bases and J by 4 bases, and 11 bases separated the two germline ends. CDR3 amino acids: CASYSQGYGYTF. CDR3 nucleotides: TGTGCCAGCTACTCCCAAGGCTATGGCTACACCTTC.

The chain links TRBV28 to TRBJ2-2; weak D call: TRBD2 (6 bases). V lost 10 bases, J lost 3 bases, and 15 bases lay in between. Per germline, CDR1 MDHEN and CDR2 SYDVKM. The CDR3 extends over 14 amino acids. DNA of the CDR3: TGTGCCACCCGCCGGGGGACGTACACCGGGGAGCTGTTTTTT. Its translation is CATRRGTYTGELFF.

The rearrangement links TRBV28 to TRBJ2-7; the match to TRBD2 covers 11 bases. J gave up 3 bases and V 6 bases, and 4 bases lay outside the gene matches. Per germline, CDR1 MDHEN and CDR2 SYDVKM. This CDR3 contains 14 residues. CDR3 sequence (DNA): TGTGCCAGCAGGACTAGCGGGACACTCTACGAGCAGTACTTC. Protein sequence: CASRTSGTLYEQYF.

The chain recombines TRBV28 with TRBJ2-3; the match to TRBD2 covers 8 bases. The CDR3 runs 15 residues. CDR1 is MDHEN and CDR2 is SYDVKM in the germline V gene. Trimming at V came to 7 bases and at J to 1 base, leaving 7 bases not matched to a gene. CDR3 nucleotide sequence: TGTGCCAGCATGACGGGAGGGCCGGGCACAGATACGCAGTATTTT. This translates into CASMTGGPGTDTQYF.

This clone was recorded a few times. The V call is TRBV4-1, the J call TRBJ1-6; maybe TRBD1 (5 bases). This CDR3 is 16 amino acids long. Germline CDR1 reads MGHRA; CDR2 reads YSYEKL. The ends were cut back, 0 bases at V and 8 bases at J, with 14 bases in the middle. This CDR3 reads CASSQDRGRFDSPLHF. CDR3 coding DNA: TGCGCCAGCAGCCAAGATAGGGGCAGATTTGATTCACCCCTCCACTTT.

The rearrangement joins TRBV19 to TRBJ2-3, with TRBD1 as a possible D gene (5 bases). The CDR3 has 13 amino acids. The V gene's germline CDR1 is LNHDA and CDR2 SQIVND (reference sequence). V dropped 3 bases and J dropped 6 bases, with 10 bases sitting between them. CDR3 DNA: TGTGCCAGTAGTATCAGGCCAGGGGATACGCAGTATTTT. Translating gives CASSIRPGDTQYF.

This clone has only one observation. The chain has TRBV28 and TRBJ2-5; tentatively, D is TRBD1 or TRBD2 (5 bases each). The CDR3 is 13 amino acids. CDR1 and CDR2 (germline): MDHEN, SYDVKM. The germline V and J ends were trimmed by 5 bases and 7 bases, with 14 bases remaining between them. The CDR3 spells CASSGTALGTQYF. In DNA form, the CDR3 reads TGTGCCAGCAGTGGGACCGCCCTTGGGACCCAGTACTTC.

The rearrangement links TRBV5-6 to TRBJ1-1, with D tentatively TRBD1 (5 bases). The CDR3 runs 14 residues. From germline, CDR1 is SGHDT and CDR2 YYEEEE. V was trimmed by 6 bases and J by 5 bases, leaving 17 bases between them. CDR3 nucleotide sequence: TGTGCCAGCACTGAGCTGGGGGAGGGAACTGAAGCTTTCTTT. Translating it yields CASTELGEGTEAFF.

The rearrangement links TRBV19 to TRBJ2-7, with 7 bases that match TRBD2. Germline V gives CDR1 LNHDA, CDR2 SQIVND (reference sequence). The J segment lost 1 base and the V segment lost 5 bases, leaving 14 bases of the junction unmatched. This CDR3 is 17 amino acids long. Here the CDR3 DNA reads TGTGCCAGTAGTCCTGACCCAATAGCGGGCCTTTCCTACGAGCAGTACTTC. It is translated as CASSPDPIAGLSYEQYF.

The CDR3 nucleotides are TGCGCCAGCAGCCAAGATCGGCAAGCCTCTAACTATGGCTACACCTTC. Amino acids: CASSQDRQASNYGYTF. J is TRBJ1-2 and V is TRBV4-3; D unclear. V lost 0 bases, J lost 0 bases, and 11 bases lay in between. Germline assignment: CDR1 LGHNA and CDR2 YSLEER. This CDR3 is built from 16 residues.

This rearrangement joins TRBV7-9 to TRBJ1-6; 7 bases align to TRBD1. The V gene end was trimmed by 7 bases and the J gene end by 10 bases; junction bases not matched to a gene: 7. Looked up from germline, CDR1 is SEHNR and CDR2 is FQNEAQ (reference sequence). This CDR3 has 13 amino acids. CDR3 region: CASNDRERSPLHF. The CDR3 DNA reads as TGTGCCAGCAACGACAGGGAAAGATCACCCCTCCACTTT.